A selection of T cell receptor beta chains follows, all from one sample in a study of blood T cell repertoires in COVID-19. The repertoire was sequenced with immunoSEQ multiplex PCR; TCRdb's copy has only in-frame clones and lacks some. Among about 120,000 clones listed, approximately 80% were seen once. The sequencing sample was made of peripheral blood. These receptors all come from a human donor in a cohort sampled during active COVID-19. The CDR3 runs from the conserved cysteine through the conserved F or W. Each record gives: J gene, V gene, CDR3 protein.

j_gene: TRBJ2-5
v_gene: TRBV11-2
CDR3aa: CASSLEWISGGTQETQYF

j_gene: TRBJ1-2
v_gene: TRBV28
CDR3aa: CASSLVRLNYGYTF

j_gene: TRBJ1-3
v_gene: TRBV10-3
CDR3aa: CAIRETGDGNTIYF

j_gene: TRBJ1-3
v_gene: TRBV28
CDR3aa: CASSFRGGSSGNTIYF

j_gene: TRBJ2-5
v_gene: TRBV6-5
CDR3aa: CASSYSYRAQETQYF

j_gene: TRBJ2-3
v_gene: TRBV19
CDR3aa: CASSIGRLAGTDTQYF

j_gene: TRBJ1-2
v_gene: TRBV7-2
CDR3aa: CASSSRTGRGYTF

j_gene: TRBJ2-3
v_gene: TRBV19
CDR3aa: CASSPSGGAGDTQYF

j_gene: TRBJ2-1
v_gene: TRBV10-1
CDR3aa: CASRGQGQNNEQFF

j_gene: TRBJ2-1
v_gene: TRBV12-5
CDR3aa: CASGLVGRANNEQFF

j_gene: TRBJ2-7
v_gene: TRBV27
CDR3aa: CASIIKGLFGPYEQYF

j_gene: TRBJ2-3
v_gene: TRBV4-3
CDR3aa: CASSQLMTGGADTQYF

j_gene: TRBJ2-5
v_gene: TRBV28
CDR3aa: CASSFNSQETQYF

j_gene: TRBJ2-3
v_gene: TRBV24-1
CDR3aa: CATSVGGLSTDTQYF

j_gene: TRBJ1-4
v_gene: TRBV12-1
CDR3aa: CASSREGLNEKLFF

j_gene: TRBJ1-1
v_gene: TRBV3-1/TRBV3-2
CDR3aa: CASSQWVGRVYTEAFF

j_gene: TRBJ1-2
v_gene: TRBV29-1
CDR3aa: CSVEGLGRGYGYTF

j_gene: TRBJ2-6
v_gene: TRBV27
CDR3aa: CASSLAGSGANVLTF

j_gene: TRBJ2-1
v_gene: TRBV18
CDR3aa: CASSLKSDNEQFF

j_gene: TRBJ1-2
v_gene: TRBV6-5
CDR3aa: CASSNYNNYGYTF

j_gene: TRBJ1-2
v_gene: TRBV10-3
CDR3aa: CATQPALTGYGYTF

j_gene: TRBJ1-5
v_gene: TRBV6-5
CDR3aa: CASRGGQGVGQPQHF

j_gene: TRBJ2-2
v_gene: TRBV5-5
CDR3aa: CASGTVNTGELFF

j_gene: TRBJ2-3
v_gene: TRBV6-5
CDR3aa: CASRMGQGTTDTQYF

j_gene: TRBJ2-2
v_gene: TRBV12-3/TRBV12-4
CDR3aa: CASSTGTTGELFF

j_gene: TRBJ2-7
v_gene: TRBV2
CDR3aa: CASNGNNGREQYF

j_gene: TRBJ2-3
v_gene: TRBV3-1/TRBV3-2
CDR3aa: CASSRGGLWNTQYF

j_gene: TRBJ1-1
v_gene: TRBV7-2
CDR3aa: CASSLSVNTEAFF

j_gene: TRBJ2-5
v_gene: TRBV7-8
CDR3aa: CASSTPLAKQETQYF

j_gene: TRBJ1-1
v_gene: TRBV18
CDR3aa: CASSRRGQGDTEAFF

j_gene: TRBJ2-2
v_gene: TRBV19
CDR3aa: CASSTPGSGGTGELFF

j_gene: TRBJ2-5
v_gene: TRBV5-1
CDR3aa: CASRLSPAGGGETQYF

j_gene: TRBJ1-1
v_gene: TRBV4-1
CDR3aa: CASSQETAQSRTFNPKRAFF

j_gene: TRBJ2-7
v_gene: TRBV19
CDR3aa: CASSSGTGGYEQYF

j_gene: TRBJ1-4
v_gene: TRBV12-3/TRBV12-4
CDR3aa: CASSRGWDEKLFF

j_gene: TRBJ1-2
v_gene: TRBV3-1/TRBV3-2
CDR3aa: CASSQQGTSYTF

j_gene: TRBJ1-5
v_gene: TRBV6-5
CDR3aa: CASSTTQGSGQPQHF

j_gene: TRBJ1-1
v_gene: TRBV7-2
CDR3aa: CASSFGSLDTEAFF

j_gene: TRBJ2-3
v_gene: TRBV11-2
CDR3aa: CASSLNSGADTQYF

j_gene: TRBJ2-7
v_gene: TRBV19
CDR3aa: CASSTGQSYEQYF

j_gene: TRBJ2-7
v_gene: TRBV18
CDR3aa: CASSPAGGHEQYF

j_gene: TRBJ1-2
v_gene: TRBV6-6
CDR3aa: CASSFGTGTGGYTF

j_gene: TRBJ1-2
v_gene: TRBV4-3
CDR3aa: CASSLRTGQGSDYGYTF

j_gene: TRBJ2-3
v_gene: TRBV5-8
CDR3aa: CASSPYSGTGAADTQYF

j_gene: TRBJ2-1
v_gene: TRBV24-1
CDR3aa: CATQDTGDYNEQFF

j_gene: TRBJ2-7
v_gene: TRBV5-6
CDR3aa: CASSPGQGVSYEQYF

j_gene: TRBJ2-5
v_gene: TRBV5-4
CDR3aa: CASSFPAGGSETQYF

j_gene: TRBJ2-3
v_gene: TRBV10-2
CDR3aa: CASSEGQVGPDTQYF

j_gene: TRBJ2-3
v_gene: TRBV3-1/TRBV3-2
CDR3aa: CASSTRLAGSYSTDTQYF